This T cell receptor beta chain was obtained from a study of response to subunit inactivated influenza vaccine. Comments on this clonotype: The antigen is undetermined.

Germline assignment: CDR1 KGHDR and CDR2 SFDVKD. This CDR3 contains 14 residues. V lost 0 bases and J 7 bases, leaving 9 bases between the germline ends. TCRdb itself ran the RT-PCR reads through MiXCR, one entry per CDR3 protein. This sample carries around 580,000 distinct CDR3 sequences, roughly 10% of them seen once, and the ten largest clones take around 9.6%. Regarding the study as a whole: The authors suggested that few new T cells are recruited per seasonal influenza vaccination.

The TCR originated in a man aged 45-60 years who received an inactivated influenza vaccine. Sequenced here: PBMCs from blood, sampled on the day of vaccination. V is TRBV24-1 and J is TRBJ2-1; D may be TRBD1 (5 bases). CDR3 protein: CATSDLKGPNEQFF. CDR3 DNA: TGTGCCACCAGTGATTTGAAGGGGCCGAATGAGCAGTTCTTC.